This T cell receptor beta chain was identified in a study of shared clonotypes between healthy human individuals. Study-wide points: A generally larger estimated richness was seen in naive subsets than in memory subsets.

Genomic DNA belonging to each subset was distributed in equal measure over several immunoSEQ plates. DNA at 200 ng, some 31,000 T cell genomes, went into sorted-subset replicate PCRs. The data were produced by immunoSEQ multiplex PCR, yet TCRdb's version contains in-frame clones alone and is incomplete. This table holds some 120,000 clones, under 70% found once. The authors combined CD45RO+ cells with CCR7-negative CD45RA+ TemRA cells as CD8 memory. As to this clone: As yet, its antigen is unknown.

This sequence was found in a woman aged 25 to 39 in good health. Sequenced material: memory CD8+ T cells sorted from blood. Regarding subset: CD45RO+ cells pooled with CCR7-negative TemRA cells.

The CDR3 DNA reads as TGTGCCAGCAGCCCGGACAGGGGACTTAATTCACCCCTCCACTTT. Its protein is CASSPDRGLNSPLHF. The chain links TRBV27 to TRBJ1-6, with 9 bases lining up with TRBD1. J gave up 6 bases and V 6 bases, and 6 bases lay outside the gene matches. CDR3 length: 15 residues. CDR1 is MNHEY, CDR2 SMNVEV, per germline (reference sequence).